This section outlines one T cell receptor beta chain sequence together with its context. Sequencing used immunoSEQ multiplex PCR; TCRdb keeps in-frame clones, though not all of them. The repertoire has about 1 million clones, about 75% of them found once; the top ten carry approximately 1.5%. The healthy adult donors were HIV-negative and reported no recent acute infections or vaccinations. These data are taken from a study of shared clonotypes between healthy human individuals. The CDR3 is 15 amino acids. The germline V gene has CDR1 SNHLY and CDR2 FYNNEI. V was trimmed by 6 bases and J by 4 bases, leaving 15 bases between them.

The sequenced material came from memory CD4+ T cells sorted from blood. Subset indicated: CD45RA-negative fraction. The receptor was derived from a man younger than 35 in good health. The V call is TRBV2, the J call TRBJ2-2; tentative D call: TRBD2 (5 bases). CDR3 in amino acids: CASSGEDYSTGELFF. CDR3 nucleotides: TGTGCCAGCAGCGGAGAAGACTATTCCACCGGGGAGCTGTTTTTT.